These 17 T cell receptor beta chains originate from one sample sequenced in a study of shared clonotypes between healthy human individuals (dated by TCRdb to the early 2020s). The method behind the library was the immunoSEQ multiplex PCR assay. TCRdb holds this immuneACCESS table with in-frame rearrangements only. Some clones are missing; in checked studies, unresolved V genes explain under half, and the rest has no known cause. Within this sample are some 500,000 clones, with 96% of them counted one time only. Of the sample, under 0.06% is held by the ten largest clones. The sample was naive CD4+ T cells sorted from blood. Reading the label with the study, this specimen's cell subset or site is: CD45RA+ positively selected. All receptors come from a woman in her twenties or thirties in good health.

V and J are TRBV7-9 and TRBJ2-7; D possibly corresponds to TRBD2 (6 bases). Trimming cost V 0 bases and J 3 bases, with 12 bases left between them. Germline values: CDR1 SEHNR, CDR2 FQNEAQ (reference sequence). There are 15 residues in the CDR3. CDR3 protein: CASSLAGGLLYEQYF. The CDR3 nucleotides are TGTGCCAGCAGCTTAGCGGGGGGACTCCTCTACGAGCAGTACTTC.

The chain couples TRBV29-1 to TRBJ1-1, with TRBD1 as a possible D gene (5 bases). Germline values: CDR1 SQVTM, CDR2 ANQGSEA. V was trimmed by 0 bases and J by 1 base, leaving 12 bases between them. This CDR3 contains 15 residues. The CDR3 coding sequence is TGCAGCGTTGAAGATACGCGGGGGAGGAACACTGAAGCTTTCTTT. Residues: CSVEDTRGRNTEAFF.

The rearrangement links TRBV7-2 to TRBJ2-7, with D tentatively TRBD1 (6 bases). The CDR3 spans 15 residues. V lost 5 bases and J lost 1, with 15 bases in between. Germline V gene sequence: CDR1 SGHTA, CDR2 FQGNSA. In DNA form, the CDR3 reads TGTGCCAGCAGCCGGACGCCGGGACATTCCTACGAGCAGTACTTC. It specifies CASSRTPGHSYEQYF. The whole variable domain, filled in from reference TRBV7-2 and TRBJ2-7, reads GAGVSQSPSNKVTEKGKDVELRCDPISGHTALYWYRQSLGQGLEFLIYFQGNSAPDKSGLPSDRFSAERTGGSVSTLTIQRTQQEDSAVYLCASSRTPGHSYEQYFGPGTRLTVT.

As to this clone: This same CDR3 is encoded by further DNA sequences in the sample. This rearrangement joins TRBV7-9 to TRBJ1-5, with a weak D call TRBD1 (6 bases). This CDR3 has 14 residues. V dropped 1 base and J dropped 2 bases, with 6 bases sitting between them. Germline lookup yields CDR1 SEHNR and CDR2 FQNEAQ (reference sequence). The CDR3 loop reads CASSLEGGNQPQHF. As DNA, the CDR3 is TGTGCCAGCAGCTTAGAGGGGGGCAATCAGCCCCAGCATTTT.

The rearrangement joins TRBV28 to TRBJ2-3, with TRBD1 identical over 10 bases. The CDR3 has 15 residues. The germline V gene has CDR1 MDHEN and CDR2 SYDVKM. V lost 4 bases, J lost 5 bases, and 6 bases stayed unmatched. In DNA form, the CDR3 reads TGTGCCAGCAGTTCAAGACAGGGGGCTAAAGATACGCAGTATTTT. Translation gives CASSSRQGAKDTQYF.

The chain joins TRBV28 to TRBJ1-2, with D maybe TRBD1 (5 bases). The CDR3 is 17 amino acids. Trimming took 4 bases from V and 3 from J, leaving 21 bases between them. CDR1 is MDHEN, CDR2 SYDVKM, per germline. CDR3: CASSSTGTPRLDYGYTF. The CDR3 DNA is TGTGCCAGCAGTTCAACCGGGACCCCGAGGCTGGACTATGGCTACACCTTC.

This chain connects TRBV2 to TRBJ1-5; D call uncertain. The V end lost 1 base, the J end lost 6 bases, and 4 bases lay between the germline ends. The V gene's germline CDR1 is SNHLY and CDR2 FYNNEI. CDR3 size: 12 residues. The CDR3 region is CASSEDVQPQHF. The CDR3, as DNA: TGTGCCAGCAGTGAAGACGTTCAGCCCCAGCATTTT.

The chain employs TRBV27 and TRBJ2-1; the match to TRBD2 covers 8 bases. Germline V gene lookup returns CDR1 MNHEY and CDR2 SMNVEV (reference sequence). This CDR3 is built from 13 residues. Trimming cost V 7 bases and J 5 bases; bases outside gene matches: 4. CDR3 in DNA: TGTGCCAGCAAGCGGGAGTTCCACAATGAGCAGTTCTTC. Translation: CASKREFHNEQFF.

The gene calls are TRBV7-8 and TRBJ2-2; TRBD1 or TRBD2 may be the D gene (6 bases each). The CDR3 has 16 amino acids. V shed 6 bases and J shed 1 base, with 15 bases lying between them. Germline V gene lookup returns CDR1 SGHVS and CDR2 FQNEAQ. In DNA, the CDR3 is TGTGCCAGCAGAAAAGGGGGGCGAGGGAACACCGGGGAGCTGTTTTTT. It yields the protein CASRKGGRGNTGELFF.

This chain uses TRBV5-6 with TRBJ2-3; no definite D call. Per germline, CDR1 SGHDT and CDR2 YYEEEE. This CDR3 is 13 amino acids long. V gave up 3 bases and J gave up 1 base, with 6 bases separating them. In DNA, the CDR3 is TGTGCCAGCAGCTATTCGGGCACAGATACGCAGTATTTT. It codes for CASSYSGTDTQYF.

This chain joins TRBV5-1 and TRBJ1-3; D is ambiguous. CDR3 size: 15 residues. The germline V gene has CDR1 SGHRS and CDR2 YFSETQ. Trimming removed 3 bases at V and 0 bases at J, with 10 bases between. The chain's CDR3 is CASSSAGGSGNTIYF. In DNA form, the CDR3 reads TGCGCCAGCAGCTCAGCAGGAGGCTCTGGAAACACCATATATTTT.

The chain has TRBV10-3 and TRBJ2-5, with D tentatively TRBD1 or TRBD2 (6 bases each). This CDR3 spans 12 amino acids. The germline CDR1 and CDR2 sequences are ENHRY and SYGVKD. Trimming cost V 10 bases and J 4 bases, with 13 bases left between them. CDR3: CATQGGTETQYF. The CDR3 region has the DNA TGTGCCACCCAAGGGGGGACAGAGACCCAGTACTTC.

This clone was found once. This rearrangement joins TRBV7-9 to TRBJ1-2, with TRBD1 identical over 7 bases. Losses at the gene ends were 5 bases for V and 7 bases for J; bases not matched to a gene: 7. The CDR3 has 13 residues. CDR1 and CDR2 (germline): SEHNR, FQNEAQ (reference sequence). The DNA for the CDR3 is TGTGCCAGCAGCCCGACAGGGTCAGTTGGCTACACCTTC. Amino acid sequence: CASSPTGSVGYTF.

This chain uses TRBV2 with TRBJ2-2; D call uncertain. The V gene's germline CDR1 is SNHLY and CDR2 FYNNEI. The CDR3 length is 12 residues. Trimming took off 6 bases at V and 3 bases at J, with 5 bases between the two ends. This chain's CDR3 is CASRRDTGELFF. In DNA form, the CDR3 reads TGTGCCAGCAGAAGGGACACCGGGGAGCTGTTTTTT.

The V call is TRBV5-1, the J call TRBJ2-3; 12 bases are a match to TRBD2. The germline CDR1 and CDR2 sequences are SGHRS and YFSETQ. V lost 6 bases and J lost 0; bases outside the gene matches: 2. The CDR3 covers 15 residues. The CDR3 nucleotides are TGCGCCAGCAAGGGACTAGCGGGTAGCACAGATACGCAGTATTTT. Amino acids: CASKGLAGSTDTQYF.

A few counts support this clone. The chain combines TRBV6-5 with TRBJ1-5; D remains unclear. The CDR3 contains 13 residues. Germline V lookup: CDR1 MNHEY, CDR2 SVGAGI. Trimming took 5 bases from V and 7 from J, leaving 12 bases between them. CDR3 loop: CASSRGAGQPQHF. CDR3 nucleotides: TGTGCCAGCAGTCGCGGTGCCGGGCAGCCCCAGCATTTT.

The rearrangement joins TRBV19 to TRBJ2-7; D possibly corresponds to TRBD1 (5 bases). The CDR3 extends over 14 amino acids. The germline CDR1 and CDR2 sequences are LNHDA and SQIVND (reference sequence). The V end lost 3 bases, the J end lost 2 bases, and 11 bases lay between the germline ends. CDR3 amino acids: CASSILNRPYEQYF. The CDR3 DNA reads TGTGCCAGTAGTATTTTGAACAGGCCCTACGAGCAGTACTTC.